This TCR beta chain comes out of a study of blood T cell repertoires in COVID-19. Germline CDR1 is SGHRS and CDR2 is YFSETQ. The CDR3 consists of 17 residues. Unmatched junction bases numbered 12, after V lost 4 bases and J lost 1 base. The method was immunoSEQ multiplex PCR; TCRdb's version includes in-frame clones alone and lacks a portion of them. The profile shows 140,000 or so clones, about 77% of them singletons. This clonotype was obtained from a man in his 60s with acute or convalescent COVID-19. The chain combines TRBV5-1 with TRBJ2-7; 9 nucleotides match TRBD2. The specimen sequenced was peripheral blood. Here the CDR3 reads CASSPAEGAGGSYEQYF. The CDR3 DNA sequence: TGCGCCAGCAGCCCTGCGGAAGGAGCGGGAGGTTCCTACGAGCAGTACTTC.